The entry below describes one TCR beta chain. Its specificity is unknown. The V and J ends lost 6 bases and 4 bases respectively, with 12 bases between them. CDR1 and CDR2 from the germline V gene are MNHNY and SVGAGI (reference sequence). This CDR3 contains 13 residues. This specimen comes from a study of brain T cells in children with intractable seizures. The table came from immunoSEQ multiplex PCR; TCRdb's copy has only in-frame clones and leaves some out. The sample carries about 340,000 clones, 93% recorded once. Findings of the study overall: Viral specificity was inferred only from CDR3 similarity; HCMV serostatus was unknown.

As to time point: blood from clinic visit 5 months post-surgery; TSC patient then seizure free. The sequenced cases were selected for having the highest brain T cell transcript signatures. This sample comprised peripheral blood, obtained about 5 months after surgery. J is TRBJ2-5 and V is TRBV6-6, with D perhaps TRBD2 (5 bases). The receptor was derived from a boy in the first two years of life with tuberous sclerosis and intractable seizures. CDR3 sequence (DNA): TGTGCCAGCAGCCCCCGGGCGGGAGAGACCCAGTACTTC. This sequence encodes CASSPRAGETQYF.